There are many counts of the clone carrying this T cell receptor (beta chain). Antigen unknown. Beta-chain TCR CDR3 regions were amplified from RNA transcripts. The library came from an HTBI-primed first-round RT-PCR and a second-round multiplex PCR. One entry per CDR3 protein results from TCRdb running MiXCR on the multiplex PCR reads. Here the sample spans approximately 460,000 distinct CDR3 sequences, approximately 15% being singletons. Ophthalmopathy donors showed moderate-to-severe activity, CAS ≥3, NOSPECS ≥4 and a duration under 3 months. The sample belongs to a study of Graves' ophthalmopathy and Graves' hyperthyroidism. General study results and limits: The majority of expanded thyroid clonotypes above 0.001 frequency also occurred in blood. Ophthalmopathy progression predictions by the model showed roughly 77% specificity and 70.59% sensitivity.

CDR3 length equals 18 residues. CDR1 is KGHDR and CDR2 is SFDVKD in the germline V gene. V was pared by 1 base and J by 4 bases, with 10 bases of the junction left unmatched. This TCR derives from a woman aged 25 to 39 with Graves' ophthalmopathy. V is TRBV24-1 and J is TRBJ2-2; 8 bases align to TRBD1. The sample was blood. The CDR3 coding sequence is TGTGCCACCAGTGATTTACCAGGGGGCGCCTCGGGCACCGGGGAGCTGTTTTTT. The encoded protein is CATSDLPGGASGTGELFF.